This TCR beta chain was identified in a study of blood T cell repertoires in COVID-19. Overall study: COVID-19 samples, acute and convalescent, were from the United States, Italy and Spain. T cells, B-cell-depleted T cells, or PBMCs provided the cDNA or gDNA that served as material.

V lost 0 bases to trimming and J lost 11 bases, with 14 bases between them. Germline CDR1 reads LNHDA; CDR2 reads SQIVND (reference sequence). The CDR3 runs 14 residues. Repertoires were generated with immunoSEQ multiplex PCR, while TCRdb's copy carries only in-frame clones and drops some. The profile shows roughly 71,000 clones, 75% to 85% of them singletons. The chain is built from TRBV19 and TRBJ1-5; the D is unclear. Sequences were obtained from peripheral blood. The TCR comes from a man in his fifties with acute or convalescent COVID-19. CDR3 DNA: TGTGCCAGTAGTATAGAACGGCGGGGTCTGGCCCAGCATTTT. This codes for CASSIERRGLAQHF.